Listed here are 2 T cell receptor beta chains from one sample, sequenced in a study of blood T cell repertoires in COVID-19. TCRdb's table, derived via immunoSEQ multiplex PCR, lists solely in-frame clones and lacks some. The sample records roughly 290,000 clones, around 85% being singletons. Input material: PBMCs or T cells enriched from blood (not recorded which). These receptors originate from a woman between 40 and 50 years old who had recovered from COVID-19.

CDR3 amino acids: CASTELRGSSYNSPLHF. The CDR3 coding sequence is TGTGCCAGCACCGAACTTAGGGGGAGCTCCTATAATTCACCCCTCCACTTT. The chain uses TRBV28 and TRBJ1-6; weak D call: TRBD1 (6 bases). V was pared by 7 bases and J by 0 bases, with 16 bases between. The CDR3 extends over 17 amino acids. Germline lookup yields CDR1 MDHEN and CDR2 SYDVKM.

This clone was detected only a few times. CDR3 sequence (DNA): TGTGCCAGTACCCGAAGTCGTCTGGGGGCCAGCCCCCAGCATTTT. It is translated as CASTRSRLGASPQHF. The genes are TRBV19 and TRBJ1-5; perhaps TRBD1 as D (6 bases). The germline CDR1 and CDR2 sequences are LNHDA and SQIVND (reference sequence). This CDR3 spans 15 amino acids. Trimming removed 7 bases at V and 10 bases at J, with 23 bases between.